The rows below give T cell receptor beta chains drawn from one sample of a study of blood T cell repertoires in COVID-19. Assay: immunoSEQ multiplex PCR; the TCRdb copy retains only in-frame clones and omits some. The sample comprises 70,000 to 85,000 clones, about 86% of which are singletons, and less than 40% rests with the top ten. Sample: peripheral blood. The receptors stem from a man aged 80 or over with active or convalescent COVID-19. The CDR3 runs from the conserved cysteine through the conserved F or W. Each record gives: D gene, clone size, V gene, J gene, CDR3 protein. A D gene is named only where the DNA matches it firmly. Clone size is shown for a subset of rows, as once, few, many or a class of expanded clone.

>.|.|TRBV28|TRBJ1-5
CASTAGNQPQHF
>TRBD1|.|TRBV5-1|TRBJ1-5
CASSPQGAGQPQHF
>.|.|TRBV7-2|TRBJ1-2
CASIQSRSGYTF
>TRBD2|once|TRBV6-6|TRBJ2-7
CASLGGGEQYF
>.|once|TRBV6-1|TRBJ1-5
CASSELQGFNQPQHF
>.|few|TRBV11-3|TRBJ2-5
CASSLRRGETQYF
>TRBD1|.|TRBV6-1|TRBJ1-2
CASSEATGARGYGYTF
>.|few|TRBV7-9|TRBJ1-2
CASSGQIVREHYGYTF
>TRBD1|once|TRBV9|TRBJ2-5
CASSVVPSTGGWRREEETQYF
>TRBD1|.|TRBV11-2|TRBJ2-3
CASSLVGTGKADTQYF
>TRBD1|.|TRBV5-1|TRBJ1-6
CASSSTGENSPLHF
>TRBD2|.|TRBV6-2/TRBV6-3|TRBJ2-7
CASSYGGSTSYEQYF
>TRBD2|.|TRBV18|TRBJ2-1
CASSPGGLAGSEQFF
>TRBD2|.|TRBV9|TRBJ2-3
CATSAVAGGPDTQYF
>.|.|TRBV5-1|TRBJ1-1
CASSLRVEGNTEAFF
>TRBD1|.|TRBV3-1/TRBV3-2|TRBJ1-3
CASSRRPDPGGRSGNTIYF
>.|.|TRBV7-2|TRBJ2-3
CASSLVSSYQTDTQYF
>.|few|TRBV11-2|TRBJ2-7
CASSSTGNSYEQYF
>.|.|TRBV7-8|TRBJ1-5
CASSLEGSGNQPQHF
>.|.|TRBV15|TRBJ1-2
CATSWAGSAYGYTF
>.|.|TRBV3-1/TRBV3-2|TRBJ1-6
CASSQRPSNTNSPLHF
>.|.|TRBV6-5|TRBJ1-1
CASTPTRRSAEAFF
>TRBD1|.|TRBV10-1|TRBJ1-1
CATRQGLNTEAFF
>TRBD2|.|TRBV11-2|TRBJ2-3
CASSIPSGSTDTQYF
>TRBD1|once|TRBV5-5|TRBJ1-5
CASSLDRGSQWAQHF
>.|.|TRBV10-2|TRBJ1-2
CASSESIGGQGYGYTF
>TRBD2|.|TRBV14|TRBJ2-7
CASTGTSGTSGAEQYF
>.|.|TRBV2|TRBJ1-2
CASREDGPLANAF
>TRBD1|.|TRBV7-2|TRBJ2-5
CASSPYRGNLQETQYF
>.|.|TRBV15|TRBJ1-2
CATSRGAYSNYGYTF
>TRBD1|.|TRBV5-4|TRBJ1-1
CASSQGTGPTEAFF
>.|once|TRBV11-2|TRBJ2-1
CASSPSVNNEQFF
>.|once|TRBV15|TRBJ1-6
CATSRDSLGGRNSPLHF
>.|.|TRBV11-2|TRBJ2-3
CASRFRGAPADTQYF
>TRBD2|.|TRBV5-1|TRBJ2-1
CASSREVRGGRDEQFF
>.|.|TRBV23-1|TRBJ1-6
CASSQLYGPLF
>TRBD2|.|TRBV6-1|TRBJ2-7
CASSERLAGGSSYEQYF
>.|.|TRBV7-3|TRBJ1-6
CASSTSGTGMSPLHF
>TRBD1|.|TRBV2|TRBJ2-7
CASHSAGTGNTYEQYF
>.|many|TRBV18|TRBJ1-4
CASSPTGAGNNEKLFF
>TRBD2|.|TRBV6-6|TRBJ2-7
CASGLAGGAYEQYF
>.|.|TRBV28|TRBJ1-6
CAAGALGRYNSPLHF